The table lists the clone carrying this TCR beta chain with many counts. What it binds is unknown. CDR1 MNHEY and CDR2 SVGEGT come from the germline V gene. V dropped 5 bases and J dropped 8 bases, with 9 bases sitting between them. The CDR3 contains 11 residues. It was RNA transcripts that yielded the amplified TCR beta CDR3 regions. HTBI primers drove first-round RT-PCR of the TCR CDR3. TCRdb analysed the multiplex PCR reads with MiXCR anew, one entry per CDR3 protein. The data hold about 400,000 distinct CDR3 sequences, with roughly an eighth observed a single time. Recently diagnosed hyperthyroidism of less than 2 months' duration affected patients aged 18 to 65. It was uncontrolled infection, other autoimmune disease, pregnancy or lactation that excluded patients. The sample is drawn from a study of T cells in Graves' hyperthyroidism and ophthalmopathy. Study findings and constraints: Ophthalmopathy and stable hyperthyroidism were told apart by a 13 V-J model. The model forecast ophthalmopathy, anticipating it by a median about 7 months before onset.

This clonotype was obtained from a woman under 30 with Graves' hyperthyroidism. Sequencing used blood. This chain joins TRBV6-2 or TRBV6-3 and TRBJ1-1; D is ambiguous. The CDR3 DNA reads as TGTGCCAGCAGTGCAAACTTGGAAGCTTTCTTT. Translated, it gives CASSANLEAFF.